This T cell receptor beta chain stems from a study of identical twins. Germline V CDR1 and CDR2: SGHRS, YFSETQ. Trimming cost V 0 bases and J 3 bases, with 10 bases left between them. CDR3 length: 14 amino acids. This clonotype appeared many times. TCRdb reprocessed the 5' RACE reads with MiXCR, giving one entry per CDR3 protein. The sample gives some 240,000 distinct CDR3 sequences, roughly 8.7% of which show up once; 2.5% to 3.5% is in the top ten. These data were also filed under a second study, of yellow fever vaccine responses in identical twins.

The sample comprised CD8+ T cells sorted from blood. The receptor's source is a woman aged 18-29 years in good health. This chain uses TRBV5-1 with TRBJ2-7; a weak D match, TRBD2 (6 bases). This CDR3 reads CASSLASGSYEQYF. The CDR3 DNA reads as TGCGCCAGCAGCTTGGCCTCCGGGAGCTACGAGCAGTACTTC.